These 22 T cell receptor beta chains were all obtained from the same sample, sequenced in a study of cytomegalovirus exposure and HLA in healthy donors. The study ran its PCR with 60 Vbeta and 13 Jbeta primers. Profiled with immunoSEQ multiplex PCR; TCRdb holds only in-frame clones, not every one. The listing records about 130,000 clones. Sequencing was performed on PBMCs. These receptors were collected from a woman aged 55-75 years in good health and CMV-seronegative.

Here the CDR3 reads CASSRQGWAFF. The CDR3 nucleotides are TGTGCCAGTAGTCGGCAGGGCTGGGCTTTCTTT. The V gene is TRBV19, the J gene TRBJ1-1, with a possible D match to TRBD1 (5 bases). This CDR3 has 11 amino acids. Germline V lookup: CDR1 LNHDA, CDR2 SQIVND (reference sequence). V was shortened by 5 bases and J by 11 bases, with 12 bases between the two germline ends.

The chain has TRBV28 and TRBJ1-6; 8 bases are shared with TRBD1. This CDR3 is built from 13 residues. Germline CDR1 and CDR2: MDHEN and SYDVKM. The V and J ends lost 5 bases and 8 bases, in that order; junction bases with no gene match: 2. The CDR3 loop reads CASSQTGDSPLHF. The DNA for the CDR3 is TGTGCCAGCAGTCAGACAGGGGATTCACCCCTCCACTTT.

The chain couples TRBV5-1 to TRBJ1-4; weak D call: TRBD1 (6 bases). Germline V CDR1 and CDR2: SGHRS, YFSETQ. V lost 4 bases to trimming and J lost 5 bases, with 12 bases between them. This CDR3 contains 14 residues. The CDR3 nucleotides read TGCGCCAGCAGCCCCGGACAGTTCAATGAAAAACTGTTTTTT. This encodes CASSPGQFNEKLFF.

The V gene is TRBV6-5, the J gene TRBJ1-1, with 7 positions matching TRBD1. This CDR3 has 14 residues. Germline V gene sequence: CDR1 MNHEY, CDR2 SVGAGI. The J segment lost 4 bases and the V segment lost 3 bases, leaving 5 bases of the junction unmatched. The CDR3 here is CASSYTTGTTEAFF. The DNA of the CDR3 is TGTGCCAGCAGTTATACGACAGGGACCACTGAAGCTTTCTTT.

The chain is built from TRBV7-9 and TRBJ2-2; D possibly corresponds to TRBD1 (6 bases). Trimming cost V 0 bases and J 5 bases, with 7 bases left between them. The CDR3 covers 14 residues. Germline CDR1 is SEHNR and CDR2 is FQNEAQ (reference sequence). The CDR3 DNA reads as TGTGCCAGCAGCTTAGCGGGGGCAACCGGGGAGCTGTTTTTT. Translating gives CASSLAGATGELFF.

This rearrangement joins TRBV18 to TRBJ1-1; the match to TRBD1 covers 8 bases. V gave up 6 bases and J gave up 0 bases; unmatched junction bases: 9. Per the germline V gene, CDR1 is KGHSH and CDR2 is LQKENI. The CDR3 totals 16 residues. The CDR3 nucleotides are TGTGCCAGCTCCCAAGGACAGGGCAGCATGAACACTGAAGCTTTCTTT. Translated: CASSQGQGSMNTEAFF.

The chain employs TRBV11-2 and TRBJ2-2, with TRBD2 as a possible D gene (5 bases). V dropped 5 bases and J dropped 2 bases, with 12 bases sitting between them. The CDR3 is made up of 15 amino acids. Germline V gene sequence: CDR1 SGHAT, CDR2 FQNNGV. The CDR3 nucleotides read TGTGCCAGCAGCCGAGTCGACTACAACACCGGGGAGCTGTTTTTT. It codes for CASSRVDYNTGELFF.

This rearrangement joins TRBV2 to TRBJ2-7, with a tentative D call TRBD1 (5 bases). Germline V CDR1 and CDR2: SNHLY, FYNNEI. V was pared by 3 bases and J by 2 bases, with 14 bases between. There are 15 residues in the CDR3. The CDR3 coding sequence is TGTGCCAGCAGTGAGGGTCACAGGTCTGCCTACGAGCAGTACTTC. Protein product: CASSEGHRSAYEQYF. The whole variable domain, remainder taken from reference TRBV2 and TRBJ2-7, is EPEVTQTPSHQVTQMGQEVILRCVPISNHLYFYWYRQILGQKVEFLVSFYNNEISEKSEIFDDQFSVERPDGSNFTLKIRSTKLEDSAMYFCASSEGHRSAYEQYFGPGTRLTVT.

This chain links TRBV6-5 with TRBJ2-3; tentative D call: TRBD2 (5 bases). The V end lost 4 bases, the J end lost 2 bases, and 10 bases lay between the germline ends. CDR1 is MNHEY and CDR2 is SVGAGI in the germline V gene. The CDR3 length is 14 residues. DNA of the CDR3: TGTGCCAGCAGTTCGGGGTGGAACACAGATACGCAGTATTTT. Its translation: CASSSGWNTDTQYF.

This chain connects TRBV6-1 to TRBJ1-5; TRBD1 matches 7 bases. The V segment lost 6 bases and the J segment 0 bases; nucleotides outside the gene matches: 5. Looked up from germline, CDR1 is MNHNS and CDR2 is SASEGT. This CDR3 is 15 amino acids long. CDR3 amino acids: CASRLGTDSNQPQHF. The DNA of the CDR3 is TGTGCCAGCAGACTAGGGACAGATAGCAATCAGCCCCAGCATTTT.

The rearrangement links TRBV5-1 to TRBJ2-6; 12 bases fit TRBD1. The J segment lost 1 base and the V segment lost 0 bases, leaving 8 bases of the junction unmatched. Germline lookup yields CDR1 SGHRS and CDR2 YFSETQ. CDR3 length: 20 amino acids. The CDR3 DNA reads as TGCGCCAGCAGCTTGGTTCCGGGACAGGGGGCGAGTTCTGGGGCCAACGTCCTGACTTTC. This gives the protein CASSLVPGQGASSGANVLTF.

V is TRBV19 and J is TRBJ1-2; D possibly corresponds to TRBD1 (5 bases). V was trimmed by 5 bases and J by 4 bases, leaving 14 bases between them. Per germline, CDR1 LNHDA and CDR2 SQIVND (reference sequence). This CDR3 spans 14 amino acids. The CDR3 nucleotides are TGTGCCAGTAGTCCCATGGCAGGGTTCTATGGCTACACCTTC. Amino acids: CASSPMAGFYGYTF. The full variable domain, rest sourced from reference TRBV19 and TRBJ1-2, is DGGITQSPKYLFRKEGQNVTLSCEQNLNHDAMYWYRQDPGQGLRLIYYSQIVNDFQKGDIAEGYSVSREKKESFPLTVTSAQKNPTAFYLCASSPMAGFYGYTFGSGTRLTVV.

The chain uses TRBV6-6 and TRBJ2-7; a possible D gene is TRBD1 (7 bases). Germline CDR1 MNHNY, CDR2 SVGAGI (reference sequence). The V gene lost 0 bases and the J gene lost 6 bases, with 18 bases spanning the gap. The CDR3 has 16 amino acids. As DNA, the CDR3 is TGTGCCAGCAGTTACTCGGGCCAGGGGGGCAGGGTCGAGCAGTACTTC. It is translated as CASSYSGQGGRVEQYF.

The chain recombines TRBV28 with TRBJ2-7; perhaps TRBD1 as D (5 bases). V lost 6 bases, J lost 6 bases, and 12 bases lay in between. Germline values: CDR1 MDHEN, CDR2 SYDVKM. This CDR3 contains 12 residues. The DNA for the CDR3 is TGTGCCAGCAGCCCCCGACAGCGCGAGCAGTACTTC. Encoded protein: CASSPRQREQYF.

This chain connects TRBV7-9 to TRBJ1-5; 10 nucleotides line up with TRBD1. The CDR3 is 18 residues long. Germline values: CDR1 SEHNR, CDR2 FQNEAQ (reference sequence). V gave up 4 bases and J gave up 0 bases; unmatched junction bases: 9. The CDR3: CASSSEGTGESSNQPQHF. In DNA form, the CDR3 reads TGTGCCAGCAGCTCTGAGGGGACAGGGGAGAGTAGCAATCAGCCCCAGCATTTT. Using reference TRBV7-9 and TRBJ1-5 for the parts outside the CDR3, the full variable domain is DTGVSQNPRHKITKRGQNVTFRCDPISEHNRLYWYRQTLGQGPEFLTYFQNEAQLEKSRLLSDRFSAERPKGSFSTLEIQRTEQGDSAMYLCASSSEGTGESSNQPQHFGDGTRLSIL.

The genes are TRBV27 and TRBJ1-3; TRBD1 is a possible D gene (5 bases). Per the germline V gene, CDR1 is MNHEY and CDR2 is SMNVEV (reference sequence). V lost 2 bases and J lost 2, with 13 bases in between. The CDR3 is made up of 16 amino acids. CDR3 in DNA: TGTGCCAGCAGTTTAACCCTCCGGGGGACTGGAAACACCATATATTTT. Its translation is CASSLTLRGTGNTIYF.

The rearrangement uses TRBV19 and TRBJ1-2; D might be TRBD1 (5 bases). CDR3 length: 13 amino acids. Germline CDR1 reads LNHDA; CDR2 reads SQIVND (reference sequence). V lost 7 bases and J 7 bases, leaving 16 bases between the germline ends. This CDR3 reads CASKTSGLGGYTF. For the CDR3, the DNA is TGTGCCAGTAAAACCTCAGGGTTGGGTGGCTACACCTTC.

The rearrangement links TRBV4-1 to TRBJ2-1; possibly TRBD1 for D (6 bases). The CDR3 extends over 14 amino acids. Germline lookup yields CDR1 MGHRA and CDR2 YSYEKL. The V and J ends lost 6 bases and 2 bases respectively, with 11 bases between them. Here the CDR3 reads CASRSTGTYNEQFF. The CDR3 region has the DNA TGCGCCAGCAGATCGACAGGAACCTACAATGAGCAGTTCTTC.

J is TRBJ2-1 and V is TRBV10-3; D might be TRBD2 (6 bases). CDR3 length equals 13 residues. The V gene's germline CDR1 is ENHRY and CDR2 SYGVKD. The V and J ends lost 4 bases and 5 bases respectively, with 9 bases between them. The CDR3 region is CAISAGLNNEQFF. In DNA form, the CDR3 reads TGTGCCATCAGTGCGGGACTCAACAATGAGCAGTTCTTC.

The rearrangement joins TRBV28 to TRBJ2-1, with D maybe TRBD2 (7 bases). V lost 3 bases, J lost 4 bases, and 13 bases lay in between. The length of the CDR3 is 15 residues. The germline V gene encodes CDR1 MDHEN and CDR2 SYDVKM. The DNA of the CDR3 is TGTGCCAGCAGTTTCGGGGGAGGGGGGTACAATGAGCAGTTCTTC. The encoded protein is CASSFGGGGYNEQFF.

This rearrangement joins TRBV9 to TRBJ2-2; TRBD1 aligns across 7 bases. The CDR3 length is 16 residues. V shed 0 bases and J 1 base; nucleotides not matched to a gene: 3. Germline CDR1 and CDR2: SGDLS and YYNGEE. The CDR3 DNA sequence: TGTGCCAGCAGCGTAGGGGGACAGTGGAACACCGGGGAGCTGTTTTTT. Translated: CASSVGGQWNTGELFF.

This chain uses TRBV9 with TRBJ2-1; D might be TRBD2 (6 bases). CDR1 is SGDLS and CDR2 is YYNGEE in the germline V gene. The V end lost 2 bases, the J end lost 4 bases, and 13 bases lay between the germline ends. The CDR3 runs to 15 residues. CDR3 bases: TGTGCCAGCAGCGTTAGTACGGGGGAGTACAATGAGCAGTTCTTC. Translated, it gives CASSVSTGEYNEQFF. Full variable domain (rest looked up from reference TRBV9 and TRBJ2-1): DSGVTQTPKHLITATGQRVTLRCSPRSGDLSVYWYQQSLDQGLQFLIQYYNGEERAKGNILERFSAQQFPDLHSELNLSSLELGDSALYFCASSVSTGEYNEQFFGPGTRLTVL.